Listed here are 25 T cell receptor beta chains from one sample, sequenced in a study of Ad26.COV2.S vaccination and SARS-CoV-2 variants (dated by TCRdb to the early 2020s). The sample's treatment or condition label is to be understood as: around 19 received Ad26.COV2.S at low or high dose, single or two shots; about 5 received placebo; per-sample allocation not given. For vaccine and placebo recipients, the sequenced repertoires came from samples collected on day 63 after the first injection. The method was the immunoSEQ multiplex PCR assay. This is the immuneACCESS table as TCRdb keeps it, with only in-frame sequences that have V and J called. A part of the clones is gone; compared with another copy, unresolved V genes explain less than half, and the rest is unexplained. Within this sample are about 480,000 clones, with roughly 87% of them counted one time only. The ten most abundant clones make up roughly 13% of the sample.

The sample consisted of peripheral blood, taken in a trial of Ad26.COV2.S vaccine versus placebo. Receptors originate from a person between 18 and 59 years old who received the Ad26.COV2.S COVID-19 vaccine or a placebo.

Remarks on this clone: The sample has other DNA sequences that encode this CDR3 too. The rearrangement uses TRBV30 and TRBJ2-7, with TRBD1 matching over 9 bases. V lost 2 bases and J lost 0; bases outside the gene matches: 2. The germline CDR1 and CDR2 sequences are GTSNPN and SVGIG (reference sequence). CDR3 size: 14 residues. CDR3 residues: CAWSLGQGSYEQYF. The CDR3 coding sequence is TGTGCCTGGAGTTTGGGACAGGGCTCCTACGAGCAGTACTTC.

This rearrangement joins TRBV7-3 to TRBJ2-2; tentatively, D is TRBD1 (5 bases). The CDR3 extends over 16 amino acids. Germline V CDR1 and CDR2: SGHTA, FQGTGA. Trimming stripped 3 bases from V and 4 bases from J, with 15 bases between. CDR3 region: CASSFRTGPSTGELFF. CDR3 nucleotide sequence: TGTGCCAGCAGCTTTCGTACAGGCCCGAGCACCGGGGAGCTGTTTTTT.

J is TRBJ1-6 and V is TRBV15, with D perhaps TRBD1 (5 bases). The CDR3 length is 13 residues. Germline V gene lookup returns CDR1 LNHNV and CDR2 YYDKDF (reference sequence). V was shortened by 5 bases and J by 8 bases, with 10 bases between the two germline ends. The CDR3 coding sequence is TGTGCCACCAGCGTATTGGGGGATTCACCCCTCCACTTT. Its translation: CATSVLGDSPLHF. Variable domain in full (rest from reference TRBV15 and TRBJ1-6): DAMVIQNPRYQVTQFGKPVTLSCSQTLNHNVMYWYQQKSSQAPKLLFHYYDKDFNNEADTPDNFQSRRPNTSFCFLDIRSPGLGDTAMYLCATSVLGDSPLHFGNGTRLTVT.

This chain links TRBV6-2 or TRBV6-3 with TRBJ2-3; a possible D gene is TRBD1 (5 bases). This CDR3 has 12 residues. Germline V CDR1 and CDR2: MNHEY, SVGEGT. Trimming took 2 bases from V and 8 from J, leaving 8 bases between them. CDR3 nucleotides: TGTGCCAGCAGTTACCGACAGAGTACGCAGTATTTT. Its translation is CASSYRQSTQYF.

This clone was found many times. The chain employs TRBV6-2 or TRBV6-3 and TRBJ1-5, with D possibly matching TRBD1 (5 bases). The CDR3 contains 14 residues. V lost 4 bases and J 4 bases, leaving 11 bases between the germline ends. Germline assignment: CDR1 MNHEY and CDR2 SVGEGT. CDR3 region: CASSWLGGNQPQHF. Written as DNA, the CDR3 is TGTGCCAGCAGTTGGCTGGGGGGGAATCAGCCCCAGCATTTT.

The rearrangement uses TRBV28 and TRBJ1-5, with TRBD1 matching 9 bases. CDR1 and CDR2 from the germline V gene are MDHEN and SYDVKM. Losses at the gene ends were 1 base for V and 6 bases for J; bases not matched to a gene: 4. The CDR3 is 15 amino acids. CDR3 nucleotides: TGTGCCAGCAGTTTATACAGGGGGCAAAGTCAGCCCCAGCATTTT. As protein: CASSLYRGQSQPQHF.

This rearrangement joins TRBV19 to TRBJ1-2, with 10 positions matching TRBD1. This CDR3 contains 17 residues. J lost 8 bases, V lost 4 bases, and 16 bases had no gene match. Germline V CDR1 and CDR2: LNHDA, SQIVND (reference sequence). CDR3 sequence (DNA): TGTGCCAGTAGTACGTTAAGACGACAGGGGGCGCGTGGAGGCTACACCTTC. Its translation: CASSTLRRQGARGGYTF.

This chain joins TRBV9 and TRBJ2-2, with 11 bases fitting TRBD2. Trimming removed 4 bases from V and 5 bases from J; junction bases left unmatched: 10. The CDR3 contains 17 residues. The germline V gene encodes CDR1 SGDLS and CDR2 YYNGEE. The CDR3 coding sequence is TGTGCCAGCAGCCCCCCGAGACTAGCGGGACGGACCGGGGAGCTGTTTTTT. This gives the protein CASSPPRLAGRTGELFF.

The chain employs TRBV25-1 and TRBJ2-1; 7 nucleotides match TRBD2. From germline, CDR1 is MGHDK and CDR2 SYGVNS. CDR3 length: 15 residues. With V trimmed by 1 base and J by 10 bases, 10 bases remained unmatched. The CDR3 protein is CASSESRGGPEEQFF. In nucleotides, the CDR3 is TGTGCCAGCAGTGAATCCCGGGGAGGGCCGGAGGAGCAGTTCTTC.

The genes are TRBV7-3 and TRBJ2-1; possible D gene TRBD2, 6 bases. Germline V gene sequence: CDR1 SGHTA, CDR2 FQGTGA. Between the trimmed V and J ends, which lost 3 bases and 10 bases, there was a span of 10 bases. The CDR3 consists of 12 residues. CDR3 amino acids: CASSFPGSEQFF. The CDR3 nucleotides read TGTGCCAGCAGCTTTCCCGGGAGCGAGCAGTTCTTC.

The chain combines TRBV5-1 with TRBJ1-2; unclear D gene. Germline V gene sequence: CDR1 SGHRS, CDR2 YFSETQ. The CDR3 consists of 15 residues. Trimming shortened V by 4 bases and J by 7 bases, and 20 bases separated the two germline ends. Here the CDR3 DNA reads TGCGCCAGCAGCACATTAAGGGCCCCCAGGTCTGGCTACACCTTC. Its translation is CASSTLRAPRSGYTF. Full variable domain (missing parts from reference TRBV5-1 and TRBJ1-2): KAGVTQTPRYLIKTRGQQVTLSCSPISGHRSVSWYQQTPGQGLQFLFEYFSETQRNKGNFPGRFSGRQFSNSRSEMNVSTLELGDSALYLCASSTLRAPRSGYTFGSGTRLTVV.

This clone is a singleton in its sample. The rearrangement links TRBV5-1 to TRBJ2-1; 10 positions agree with TRBD2. Looked up from germline, CDR1 is SGHRS and CDR2 is YFSETQ. The CDR3 covers 14 residues. V was pared by 6 bases and J by 10 bases, with 10 bases of the junction left unmatched. The CDR3 protein is CASTPSGLAYEQFF. CDR3 coding DNA: TGCGCCAGCACCCCCTCGGGACTAGCGTACGAGCAGTTCTTC.

V usage is TRBV5-1 and J usage is TRBJ1-1; D gene ambiguous. Trimming cost V 4 bases and J 2 bases, with 15 bases left between them. Germline V gives CDR1 SGHRS, CDR2 YFSETQ. CDR3 length: 15 amino acids. CDR3 loop: CASSPDGVLNTEAFF. As DNA, the CDR3 is TGCGCCAGCAGCCCGGACGGGGTCCTAAACACTGAAGCTTTCTTT.

The chain couples TRBV12-3 or TRBV12-4 to TRBJ1-1, with 9 nucleotides matching TRBD1. The CDR3 is 13 residues long. The V and J ends lost 6 bases and 4 bases, in that order; junction bases with no gene match: 3. For the CDR3, the DNA is TGTGCCAGCAGCGACAGGGGGATCACTGAAGCTTTCTTT. Residues: CASSDRGITEAFF.

The chain links TRBV14 to TRBJ2-2, with 8 bases identical to TRBD1. CDR3 length: 16 amino acids. The trim removed 4 bases at V and 4 bases at J, leaving 8 bases unmatched. The germline V gene encodes CDR1 SGHDN and CDR2 FVKESK. The DNA for the CDR3 is TGTGCCAGCAGCCTCCTAGGACAGGGCCCCACCGGGGAGCTGTTTTTT. Its translation: CASSLLGQGPTGELFF.

The V call is TRBV2, the J call TRBJ1-1; D gene uncertain. Germline values: CDR1 SNHLY, CDR2 FYNNEI. The length of the CDR3 is 11 residues. V shed 6 bases and J shed 10 bases, with 12 bases lying between them. CDR3 loop: CASSQTKGAFF. The CDR3 DNA reads as TGTGCCAGCAGCCAGACAAAAGGAGCTTTCTTT. Looking up the rest from reference TRBV2 and TRBJ1-1 gives the full variable domain: EPEVTQTPSHQVTQMGQEVILRCVPISNHLYFYWYRQILGQKVEFLVSFYNNEISEKSEIFDDQFSVERPDGSNFTLKIRSTKLEDSAMYFCASSQTKGAFFGQGTRLTVV.

The CDR3 region is CASSLAGEDYEQYF. CDR3 in DNA: TGTGCCAGCAGTTTAGCGGGAGAGGACTACGAGCAGTACTTC. The chain joins TRBV28 to TRBJ2-7, with 7 bases aligning to TRBD2. The CDR3 has 14 amino acids. The V gene's germline CDR1 is MDHEN and CDR2 SYDVKM. V lost 2 bases and J lost 3; bases outside the gene matches: 4.

The table lists this clone with a few counts. The chain combines TRBV7-9 with TRBJ1-5; 7 bases fit TRBD1. Trimming removed 1 base from V and 2 bases from J; junction bases left unmatched: 2. Germline CDR1 is SEHNR and CDR2 is FQNEAQ (reference sequence). The CDR3 is 15 residues long. The DNA for the CDR3 is TGTGCCAGCAGCTTAGAAGGACAGGGCAATCAGCCCCAGCATTTT. Translated: CASSLEGQGNQPQHF.

This clone showed up just once. This sequence joins TRBV28 and TRBJ2-4; D perhaps matches TRBD1 (6 bases). V lost 3 bases and J 4 bases, leaving 13 bases between the germline ends. The CDR3 runs to 15 residues. CDR1 and CDR2 from the germline V gene are MDHEN and SYDVKM. For the CDR3, the DNA is TGTGCCAGCAGTTTCAGGGGCTCCCCAAAAAACATTCAGTACTTC. Encoded protein: CASSFRGSPKNIQYF.

V and J are TRBV5-1 and TRBJ2-7, with D hard to call. The V end lost 2 bases, the J end lost 2 bases, and 8 bases lay between the germline ends. Per the germline V gene, CDR1 is SGHRS and CDR2 is YFSETQ. The CDR3 has 13 amino acids. CDR3 sequence (DNA): TGCGCCAGCAGCTTCGACTTTACCTACGAGCAGTACTTC. This codes for CASSFDFTYEQYF.

The chain recombines TRBV6-5 with TRBJ2-7; 10 nucleotides line up with TRBD2. This CDR3 is 15 amino acids long. Trimming at V came to 8 bases and at J to 4 bases, leaving 11 bases not matched to a gene. In germline, CDR1 is MNHEY, CDR2 SVGAGI. CDR3 in DNA: TGTGCCAGCGGCCGCGATTGGACTAGCGGATACGAGCAGTACTTC. It is translated as CASGRDWTSGYEQYF.

This rearrangement joins TRBV29-1 to TRBJ2-7; 7 nucleotides agree with TRBD1. Germline CDR1 and CDR2: SQVTM and ANQGSEA. Germline trimming cut 7 bases from V and 10 bases from J; bases unmatched to any gene: 10. The CDR3 has 11 residues. The CDR3 bases are TGCAGCGCCCGCACACAGGGGCTCCAGTACTTC. The encoded protein is CSARTQGLQYF.

The chain has TRBV6-2 or TRBV6-3 and TRBJ2-7; D ambiguous. The CDR3 is 18 residues long. Germline lookup yields CDR1 MNHEY and CDR2 SVGEGT. V lost 2 bases and J lost 3, with 23 bases in between. The CDR3 reads CASSYPSPASRKVYEQYF. The DNA for the CDR3 is TGTGCCAGCAGTTACCCCTCCCCGGCATCTCGGAAGGTCTACGAGCAGTACTTC.

This clone was picked up one time. The V gene is TRBV18, the J gene TRBJ2-1; D is unresolved. The CDR3 is 16 residues long. Germline V gene sequence: CDR1 KGHSH, CDR2 LQKENI. Between the trimmed V and J ends, which lost 1 base and 0 bases, there was a span of 10 bases. CDR3 protein: CASSPRGIISYNEQFF. The CDR3 DNA sequence: TGTGCCAGCTCACCACGAGGAATCATCTCCTACAATGAGCAGTTCTTC.

This clone has a handful of counts. The J gene is TRBJ2-7, the V gene TRBV7-9; TRBD2 matches 8 bases. CDR1 and CDR2 from the germline V gene are SEHNR and FQNEAQ (reference sequence). The CDR3 consists of 14 residues. V was clipped by 5 bases and J by 2 bases; unmatched bases: 5. Here the CDR3 reads CASSRGLAPYEQYF. CDR3 nucleotides: TGTGCCAGCAGCCGAGGACTAGCTCCCTACGAGCAGTACTTC.